This entry lists 19 T cell receptor beta chains sequenced from one sample in a study of cytomegalovirus exposure and HLA in healthy donors. Profiling relied on immunoSEQ multiplex PCR, and the TCRdb table lists in-frame clones only, not all of them. The sample lists approximately 110,000 clones, around nine tenths occurring once. Material: PBMCs. All receptors derive from a woman aged 18-30 years in good health and CMV-seronegative.

This clone was counted a single time. The V call is TRBV9, the J call TRBJ1-1; D unresolved. The ends were cut back, 4 bases at V and 11 bases at J, with 18 bases in the middle. CDR3 size: 13 residues. Germline assignment: CDR1 SGDLS and CDR2 YYNGEE. CDR3 in DNA: TGTGCCAGCAGCCCTCGCTTGGGTACGGGTGCTTTCTTT. Its translation is CASSPRLGTGAFF.

The genes are TRBV27 and TRBJ1-4, with TRBD1 matching over 8 bases. V was pared by 5 bases and J by 7 bases, with 6 bases of the junction left unmatched. Germline loops: CDR1 MNHEY, CDR2 SMNVEV (reference sequence). CDR3 size: 14 residues. The DNA of the CDR3 is TGTGCCAGCAGTCGCCAGGGGGCGTTTGAAAAACTGTTTTTT. This gives the protein CASSRQGAFEKLFF.

V is TRBV15 and J is TRBJ2-5; D is perhaps TRBD2 (6 bases). The V gene's germline CDR1 is LNHNV and CDR2 YYDKDF (reference sequence). Trimming removed 0 bases from V and 4 bases from J, with 9 bases in between. This CDR3 region has 14 residues. This CDR3 reads CATSRDRGRETQYF. The CDR3 nucleotides read TGTGCCACCAGCAGAGATCGGGGGAGAGAGACCCAGTACTTC.

The rearrangement links TRBV29-1 to TRBJ1-4; 8 bases are shared with TRBD1. V gave up 4 bases and J gave up 7 bases; unmatched junction bases: 5. Germline V gene data show CDR1 as SQVTM and CDR2 as ANQGSEA. The CDR3 runs 13 residues. Here the CDR3 DNA reads TGCAGCGTTGTGGACAGGGCTACTGAAAAACTGTTTTTT. Translation: CSVVDRATEKLFF.

The chain uses TRBV7-9 and TRBJ2-2, with D possibly TRBD2 on 6 matching bases. The V and J ends lost 5 bases and 4 bases respectively, with 11 bases between them. The germline V gene has CDR1 SEHNR and CDR2 FQNEAQ (reference sequence). The CDR3 is 14 residues long. In nucleotides, the CDR3 is TGTGCCAGCAGCCCTACTAGCTTCACCGGGGAGCTGTTTTTT. Translating gives CASSPTSFTGELFF.

The chain uses TRBV4-1 and TRBJ2-7, with a tentative D call TRBD1 (6 bases). This CDR3 has 12 amino acids. CDR1 is MGHRA, CDR2 YSYEKL, per germline. Between the trimmed V and J ends, which lost 2 bases and 8 bases, there was a span of 10 bases. The DNA of the CDR3 is TGCGCCAGCAGCCAAACTGGGGGCCAGCAGTACTTC. It is translated as CASSQTGGQQYF.

The V and J genes are TRBV19 and TRBJ1-2; D remains ambiguous. The germline V gene encodes CDR1 LNHDA and CDR2 SQIVND (reference sequence). The CDR3 has 16 amino acids. Trimming removed 6 bases from V and 3 bases from J, with 20 bases in between. CDR3 region: CASRPLAGYLDYGYTF. For the CDR3, the DNA is TGTGCCAGTAGGCCGTTGGCTGGGTACCTAGACTATGGCTACACCTTC.

The chain recombines TRBV9 with TRBJ2-2, with 11 bases that match TRBD1. CDR1 and CDR2 from the germline V gene are SGDLS and YYNGEE. Trimming cost V 4 bases and J 6 bases; bases outside gene matches: 8. The CDR3 is made up of 16 amino acids. Here the CDR3 DNA reads TGTGCCAGCAGCCCGCGTGGGACAGGGGGTTCCGGGGAGCTGTTTTTT. Translating gives CASSPRGTGGSGELFF.

This rearrangement joins TRBV27 to TRBJ2-3; 7 bases align to TRBD1. V shed 6 bases, J shed 1 base, and the junction held 1 base outside the gene matches. The CDR3 spans 13 residues. CDR1 and CDR2 from the germline V gene are MNHEY and SMNVEV (reference sequence). CDR3 sequence (DNA): TGTGCCAGCAGCCAGGGGGGCACAGATACGCAGTATTTT. It codes for CASSQGGTDTQYF.

This clone was counted a single time. The genes are TRBV7-8 and TRBJ2-5, with a weak D call TRBD1 (6 bases). Deletions cut 5 bases from V and 4 bases from J, with 23 bases between. This CDR3 has 17 amino acids. Germline CDR1 is SGHVS and CDR2 is FQNEAQ. CDR3 in DNA: TGTGCCAGCAGCAGATCAGGGGCTAAACTTTGGGGAGAGACCCAGTACTTC. Translated, it gives CASSRSGAKLWGETQYF.

This chain joins TRBV6-5 and TRBJ2-3; TRBD2 might be the D (7 bases). V was shortened by 7 bases and J by 5 bases, with 13 bases between the two germline ends. The CDR3 totals 13 residues. The germline V gene has CDR1 MNHEY and CDR2 SVGAGI. CDR3 sequence reads: CASTRGGEDTQYF. CDR3 sequence (DNA): TGTGCCAGCACAAGGGGGGGGGAAGATACGCAGTATTTT.

The V gene is TRBV4-3, the J gene TRBJ2-3; D not certain. Germline V gene data show CDR1 as LGHNA and CDR2 as YSLEER. The CDR3 covers 15 residues. V lost 0 bases to trimming and J lost 5 bases, with 12 bases between them. CDR3: CASSQDVNVGDTQYF. The CDR3 bases are TGCGCCAGCAGCCAAGATGTAAATGTCGGAGATACGCAGTATTTT.

This clone occurred once. CDR3 amino acids: CAWGRGRNRYNEQFF. DNA for the CDR3: TGTGCCTGGGGGCGGGGGCGCAACCGTTACAATGAGCAGTTCTTC. The chain carries TRBV30 and TRBJ2-1; D might be TRBD2 (7 bases). This CDR3 is 15 amino acids long. The germline V and J ends were trimmed by 5 bases and 4 bases, with 18 bases remaining between them. Germline CDR1 and CDR2: GTSNPN and SVGIG (reference sequence).

Comments on this clone: Other DNA variants within this sample encode the same CDR3. The chain joins TRBV28 to TRBJ1-2; D gene uncertain. The CDR3 has 12 residues. The V end lost 3 bases, the J end lost 4 bases, and 6 bases lay between the germline ends. CDR1 is MDHEN and CDR2 is SYDVKM in the germline V gene. The CDR3 coding sequence is TGTGCCAGCAGTTTTCGGGGCTATGGCTACACCTTC. Amino acids: CASSFRGYGYTF.

CDR3 sequence: CASSRTSGSRNEQFF. The CDR3 bases are TGCGCCAGCAGCAGGACTAGCGGGAGTCGCAATGAGCAGTTCTTC. This chain links TRBV5-1 with TRBJ2-1; 13 bases fit TRBD2. Germline CDR1 is SGHRS and CDR2 is YFSETQ. The length of the CDR3 is 15 residues. Unmatched junction bases numbered 4, after V lost 4 bases and J lost 6 bases.

The J gene is TRBJ1-1, the V gene TRBV28; D remains ambiguous. This CDR3 contains 12 residues. Germline V gene lookup returns CDR1 MDHEN and CDR2 SYDVKM. With 6 bases removed from V and 5 bases from J, the gap between germline ends came to 10 bases. The CDR3, as DNA: TGTGCCAGCAGCCGACTTTTGACTGAAGCTTTCTTT. Protein: CASSRLLTEAFF.

CDR3 bases: TGTGCCAGCAGGATTTTGGACAGGTCCTACGAGCAGTACTTC. This encodes CASRILDRSYEQYF. The chain links TRBV6-5 to TRBJ2-7; 7 bases are a match to TRBD1. The CDR3 is 14 amino acids. The germline V gene encodes CDR1 MNHEY and CDR2 SVGAGI. Unmatched junction bases numbered 6, after V lost 6 bases and J lost 1 base.

The rearrangement joins TRBV9 to TRBJ1-3, with D hard to call. CDR3 length equals 20 residues. Trimming cost V 0 bases and J 0 bases, with 22 bases left between them. Germline CDR1 and CDR2: SGDLS and YYNGEE. CDR3 DNA: TGTGCCAGCAGCGTAGACGGTCTTAAAGCCGCCTCCCACTCTGGAAACACCATATATTTT. Protein: CASSVDGLKAASHSGNTIYF. Variable domain in full (rest from reference TRBV9 and TRBJ1-3): DSGVTQTPKHLITATGQRVTLRCSPRSGDLSVYWYQQSLDQGLQFLIQYYNGEERAKGNILERFSAQQFPDLHSELNLSSLELGDSALYFCASSVDGLKAASHSGNTIYFGEGSWLTVV.

This clone was counted once. The J gene is TRBJ1-4, the V gene TRBV30; 7 bases match TRBD1. The CDR3 runs to 13 residues. The V and J ends lost 5 bases and 7 bases, in that order; junction bases with no gene match: 7. CDR1 is GTSNPN, CDR2 SVGIG, per germline (reference sequence). For the CDR3, the DNA is TGTGCCTGGGACAGGGCTAGAGGTGAAAAACTGTTTTTT. It specifies CAWDRARGEKLFF.